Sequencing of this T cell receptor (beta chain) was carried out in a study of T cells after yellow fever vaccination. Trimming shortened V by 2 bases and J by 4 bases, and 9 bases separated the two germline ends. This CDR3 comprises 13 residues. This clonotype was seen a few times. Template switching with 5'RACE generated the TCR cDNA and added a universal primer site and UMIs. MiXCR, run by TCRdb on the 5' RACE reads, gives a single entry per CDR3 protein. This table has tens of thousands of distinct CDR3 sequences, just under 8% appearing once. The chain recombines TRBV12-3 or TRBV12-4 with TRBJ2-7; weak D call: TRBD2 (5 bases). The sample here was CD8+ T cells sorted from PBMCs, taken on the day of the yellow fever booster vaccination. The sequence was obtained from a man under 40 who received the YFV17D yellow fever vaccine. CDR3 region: CASSLSPGYEQYF. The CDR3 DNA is TGTGCCAGCAGTTTAAGTCCGGGGTACGAGCAGTACTTC.